This entry lists 5 T cell receptor beta chains sequenced from one sample in a study of spatial heterogeneity in lung cancer. TCRdb used MiXCR to reprocess the 5' RACE reads, holding one entry per CDR3 protein. The table records more than 10,000 distinct CDR3 sequences, roughly 15% of them present only once. Time point reported: sample taken at primary tumor resection. The sequenced material consisted of unsorted whole RNA from tumor, nontumor lung or frozen PBMC. The source material was PBMCs, sampled at surgery. These receptors all come from a male donor with early-stage non-small cell lung cancer.

This clonotype occurred a few times. This chain joins TRBV4-2 and TRBJ2-7; no clear D. Germline V gene lookup returns CDR1 LGHNA and CDR2 YNFKEQ. The CDR3 runs to 14 residues. The V gene lost 1 base and the J gene lost 0 bases, with 7 bases spanning the gap. The CDR3 protein is CASSQAQSSYEQYF. CDR3 DNA sequence: TGTGCCAGCAGCCAAGCACAGAGCTCCTACGAGCAGTACTTC.

This clonotype was found many times. The J gene is TRBJ2-7, the V gene TRBV2; D is perhaps TRBD1 (6 bases). The CDR3 runs to 14 residues. Germline V gene sequence: CDR1 SNHLY, CDR2 FYNNEI. Deletions cut 6 bases from V and 3 bases from J, with 15 bases between. CDR3 sequence (DNA): TGTGCCAGCAGCGAGGGGGTCAGCAGCTACGAGCAGTACTTC. Its translation is CASSEGVSSYEQYF.

The table lists this clonotype with a few counts. The chain joins TRBV7-9 to TRBJ2-5; D remains ambiguous. The CDR3 runs 12 residues. The germline V and J ends were trimmed by 4 bases and 0 bases, with 3 bases remaining between them. Germline CDR1 SEHNR, CDR2 FQNEAQ (reference sequence). CDR3 amino acids: CASSSYQETQYF. The CDR3 bases are TGTGCCAGCAGCTCCTACCAAGAGACCCAGTACTTC.

This clonotype was found a few times. The rearrangement uses TRBV15 and TRBJ2-3; the D gene is possibly TRBD2 (5 bases). The CDR3 has 16 amino acids. The germline gives CDR1 LNHNV, CDR2 YYDKDF (reference sequence). With 0 bases removed from V and 4 bases from J, the gap between germline ends came to 14 bases. CDR3 bases: TGTGCCACCAGCAGAGATGTGGGGAGACGGGCAGATACGCAGTATTTT. It codes for CATSRDVGRRADTQYF.

The chain is built from TRBV4-3 and TRBJ2-7; 9 positions agree with TRBD1. The CDR3 runs to 15 residues. In germline, CDR1 is LGHNA, CDR2 YSLEER. Trimming removed 3 bases from V and 4 bases from J; junction bases left unmatched: 7. The CDR3 DNA reads as TGCGCCAGCAGCCAGGGTGGACAGGGGAGGTACGAGCAGTACTTC. Its translation is CASSQGGQGRYEQYF.